This entry describes one TCR beta chain. Its cognate antigen has yet to be identified. It has no much larger one-base neighbor in the sample; base qualities were not kept. Per the germline V gene, MGHRA is the CDR1 and YSYEKL is the CDR2. From cysteine to phenylalanine, the CDR3 is 14 amino acids long. Only the CDR3 portion is preserved as DNA: 42 bases, with reading frame beginning at the first base. Trimming removed 2 bases from V and 6 bases from J; the gene matches leave 3 bases unexplained. This specimen's time point label, per the study, means: blood at routine non-recurrence follow-up after resection. Without any cell sorting, TCR sequencing was performed on whole RNA extracted either from tumor and nontumor lung tissue or from cryopreserved PBMC samples. Only patients for whom sufficient RNA was available from at least two tumor regions were selected for TCR sequencing. This sample was included in a study of spatial heterogeneity in lung cancer (dated by TCRdb to the late 2010s). For the wider study: Samples were obtained from approximately 70 patients with early-stage, untreated non-small cell lung cancer from the lung TRACERx cohort. In the raw uncorrected reads, each unique combination of TCR and UMI appeared on average more than ten times. Follow-up PBMC samples were sequenced whenever the samples were available, and the median time to follow-up was around 2 years after resection. At surgery, about 210 tumor regions, almost 65 matched nontumor lung samples and 56 PBMC samples were TCR-sequenced for both alpha and beta chains. In non-small cell lung cancer, the study made a quantitative comparison of TCR alpha and beta repertoires among multiple tumor regions, matched nontumor lung and blood. Nonsynonymous mutation counts, determined by whole-exome sequencing of tumor tissue, were related to TCR repertoire features. More beta-chain than alpha-chain transcripts were consistently detected, likely reflecting higher beta-chain transcript abundance. What the study reported, not specific to this receptor: Ubiquitous expanded tumor TCRs showed up in blood more often at tumor resection than at routine follow-up. Only approximately 14 patients were included in the comparisons of baseline and follow-up blood repertoires. Additional single-cell paired TCR alpha and beta sequencing was considered necessary to confirm, at a functional level, the hypothesis that regional TCRs recognize regional mutations.

Receptor amplification or capture employed 5' RACE. The listed sequencing device is NextSeq 500. In the TCR library protocol, a unique molecular identifier was attached to each TCR cDNA molecule so that PCR and sequencing errors could be corrected. The study's processing was this. Decombinator tools were used for TCR identification, UMI-based error correction and CDR3 extraction. Expanded TCRs were defined as those above a frequency of 2 per 1,000, corresponding to the top 1% of the tumor frequency distribution. Renyi diversity was computed with the R vegan package after each repertoire had been subsampled 100 times to 5,000 TCRs. CDR3 similarity networks were built from amino acid triplet string-kernel similarity, with CDR3s being connected when pairwise similarity was above 0.82. The public reads were reanalyzed by TCRdb: fastp trimming at Q25, MiXCR alignment, in-frame beta chains only. Entries are consolidated by CDR3 protein sequence, retaining the most common genes and DNA. Clone size and V and J calls follow TCRdb, not the original study. Recorded for this sample are over a thousand distinct CDR3 sequences; under 30% of them occurred a single time. The ten most abundant clones make up about a fifth of the sample.

The rearranged chain carries TRBV4-1 and TRBJ2-7; 11 central bases correspond to TRBD1. The receptor's source is a male donor with early-stage non-small cell lung cancer. Source: PBMCs, taken at follow-up. The CDR3 protein sequence reads: CASSQSGQGGEQYF. The DNA reads as follows: TGCGCCAGCAGCCAATCGGGACAGGGGGGCGAGCAGTACTTC.